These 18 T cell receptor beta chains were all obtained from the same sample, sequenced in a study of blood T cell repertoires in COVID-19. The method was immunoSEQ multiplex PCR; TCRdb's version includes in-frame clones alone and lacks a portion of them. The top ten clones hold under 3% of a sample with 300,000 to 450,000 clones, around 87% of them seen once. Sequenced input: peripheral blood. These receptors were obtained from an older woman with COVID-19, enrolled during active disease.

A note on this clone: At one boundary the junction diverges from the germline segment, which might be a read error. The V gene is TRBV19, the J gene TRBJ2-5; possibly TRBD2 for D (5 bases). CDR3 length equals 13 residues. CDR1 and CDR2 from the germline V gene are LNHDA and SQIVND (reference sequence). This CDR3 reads CASSLDREGTQYF. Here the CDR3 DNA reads TGTGCCAGTAGTCTAGACCGTGAGGGGACCCAGTACTTC.

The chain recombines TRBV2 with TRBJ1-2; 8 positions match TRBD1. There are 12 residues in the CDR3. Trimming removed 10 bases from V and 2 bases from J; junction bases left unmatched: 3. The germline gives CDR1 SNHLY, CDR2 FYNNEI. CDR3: CAITGGNYGYTF. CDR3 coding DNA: TGTGCCATTACAGGGGGAAACTATGGCTACACCTTC.

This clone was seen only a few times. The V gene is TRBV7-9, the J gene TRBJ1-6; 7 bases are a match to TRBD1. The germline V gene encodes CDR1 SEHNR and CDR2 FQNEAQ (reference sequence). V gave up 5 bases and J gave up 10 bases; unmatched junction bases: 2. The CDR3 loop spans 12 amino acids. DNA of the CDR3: TGTGCCAGCAGCGGGACAGCCTCACCCCTCCACTTT. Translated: CASSGTASPLHF.

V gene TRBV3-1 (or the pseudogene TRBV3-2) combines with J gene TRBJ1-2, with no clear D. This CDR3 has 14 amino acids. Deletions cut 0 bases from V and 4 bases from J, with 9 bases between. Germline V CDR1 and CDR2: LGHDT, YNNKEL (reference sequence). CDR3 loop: CASSQDWVAYGYTF. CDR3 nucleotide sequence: TGTGCCAGCAGCCAAGATTGGGTAGCCTATGGCTACACCTTC.

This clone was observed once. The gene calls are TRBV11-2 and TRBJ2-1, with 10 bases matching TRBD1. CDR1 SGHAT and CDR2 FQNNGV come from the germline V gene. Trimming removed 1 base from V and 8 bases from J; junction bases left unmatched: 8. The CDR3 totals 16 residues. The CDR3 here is CASSLGGQGGGDEQFF. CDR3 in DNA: TGTGCCAGCAGCTTAGGCGGACAGGGGGGTGGGGATGAGCAGTTCTTC.

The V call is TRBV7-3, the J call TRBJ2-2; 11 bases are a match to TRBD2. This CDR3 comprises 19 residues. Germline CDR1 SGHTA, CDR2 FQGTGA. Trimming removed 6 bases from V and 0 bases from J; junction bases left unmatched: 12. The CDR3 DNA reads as TGTGCCAGCAGTCTTCTTCCGGGACTAGCGGAAACGAACACCGGGGAGCTGTTTTTT. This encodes CASSLLPGLAETNTGELFF.

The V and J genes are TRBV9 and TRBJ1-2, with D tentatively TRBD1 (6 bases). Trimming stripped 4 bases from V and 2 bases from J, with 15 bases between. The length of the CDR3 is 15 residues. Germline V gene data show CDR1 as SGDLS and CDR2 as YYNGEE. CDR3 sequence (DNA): TGTGCCAGCAGCTCCAGATCAGGGGCCAACTATGGCTACACCTTC. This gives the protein CASSSRSGANYGYTF. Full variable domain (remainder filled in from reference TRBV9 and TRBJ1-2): DSGVTQTPKHLITATGQRVTLRCSPRSGDLSVYWYQQSLDQGLQFLIQYYNGEERAKGNILERFSAQQFPDLHSELNLSSLELGDSALYFCASSSRSGANYGYTFGSGTRLTVV.

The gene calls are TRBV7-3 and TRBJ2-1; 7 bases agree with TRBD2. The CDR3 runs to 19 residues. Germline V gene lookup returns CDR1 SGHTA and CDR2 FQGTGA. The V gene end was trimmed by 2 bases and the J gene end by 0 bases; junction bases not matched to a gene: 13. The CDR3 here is CASSLSPRGGSFSYNEQFF. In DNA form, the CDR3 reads TGTGCCAGCAGCTTATCGCCGCGGGGCGGGAGCTTCTCCTACAATGAGCAGTTCTTC.

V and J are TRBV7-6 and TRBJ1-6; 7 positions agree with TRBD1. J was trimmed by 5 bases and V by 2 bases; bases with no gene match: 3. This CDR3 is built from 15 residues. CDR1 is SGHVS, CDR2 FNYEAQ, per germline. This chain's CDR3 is CASSLSGTDNSPLHF. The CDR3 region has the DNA TGTGCCAGCAGCTTATCCGGGACAGATAATTCACCCCTCCACTTT.

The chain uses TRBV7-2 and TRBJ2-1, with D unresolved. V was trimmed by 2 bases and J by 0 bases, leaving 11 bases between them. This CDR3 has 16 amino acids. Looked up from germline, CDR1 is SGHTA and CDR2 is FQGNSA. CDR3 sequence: CASSLRPASSYNEQFF. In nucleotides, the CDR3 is TGTGCCAGCAGCTTACGACCGGCTAGCTCCTACAATGAGCAGTTCTTC. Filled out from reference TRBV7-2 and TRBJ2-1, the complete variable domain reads GAGVSQSPSNKVTEKGKDVELRCDPISGHTALYWYRQSLGQGLEFLIYFQGNSAPDKSGLPSDRFSAERTGGSVSTLTIQRTQQEDSAVYLCASSLRPASSYNEQFFGPGTRLTVL.

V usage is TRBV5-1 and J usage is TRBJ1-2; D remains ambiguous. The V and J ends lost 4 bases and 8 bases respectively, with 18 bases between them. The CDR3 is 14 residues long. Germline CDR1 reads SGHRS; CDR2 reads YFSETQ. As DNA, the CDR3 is TGCGCCAGCAGCCTCCAACCGGGAGTGGTCGGCTACACCTTC. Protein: CASSLQPGVVGYTF.

The DNA for the CDR3 is TGTGCCAGCAGCTTAATGGGACAGGGAAGAGATACGCAGTATTTT. The encoded protein is CASSLMGQGRDTQYF. V is TRBV7-3 and J is TRBJ2-3; 9 bases align to TRBD1. V lost 1 base, J lost 5 bases, and 4 bases stayed unmatched. The CDR3 totals 15 residues. CDR1 and CDR2 (germline): SGHTA, FQGTGA.

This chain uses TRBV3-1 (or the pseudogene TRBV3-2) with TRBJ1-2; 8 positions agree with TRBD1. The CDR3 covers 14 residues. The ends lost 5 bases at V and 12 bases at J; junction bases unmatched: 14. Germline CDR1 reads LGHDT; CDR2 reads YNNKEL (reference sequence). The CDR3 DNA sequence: TGTGCCAGCAGCTCACAGGACAGGGCGGGTAAGCACACCTTC. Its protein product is CASSSQDRAGKHTF.

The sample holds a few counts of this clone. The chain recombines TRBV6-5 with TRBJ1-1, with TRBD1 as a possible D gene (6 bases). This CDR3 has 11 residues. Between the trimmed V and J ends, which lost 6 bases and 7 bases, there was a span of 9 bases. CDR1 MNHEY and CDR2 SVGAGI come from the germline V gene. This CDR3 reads CASRLQGEAFF. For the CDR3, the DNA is TGTGCCAGCAGGTTACAGGGTGAAGCTTTCTTT.

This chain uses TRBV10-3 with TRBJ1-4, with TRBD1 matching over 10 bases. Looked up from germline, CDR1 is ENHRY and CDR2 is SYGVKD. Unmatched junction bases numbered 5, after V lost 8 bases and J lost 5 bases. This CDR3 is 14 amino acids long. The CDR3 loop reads CAIAPGQGNEKLFF. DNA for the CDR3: TGTGCCATCGCTCCGGGACAGGGGAATGAAAAACTGTTTTTT.

The chain's CDR3 is CASSRQGVVRDTQYF. The CDR3 nucleotides read TGTGCCAGCAGTCGACAGGGGGTGGTAAGAGATACGCAGTATTTT. The gene calls are TRBV6-6 and TRBJ2-3; 9 bases are a match to TRBD1. Per germline, CDR1 MNHNY and CDR2 SVGAGI (reference sequence). The CDR3 covers 15 residues. Germline trimming cut 5 bases from V and 5 bases from J; bases unmatched to any gene: 8.

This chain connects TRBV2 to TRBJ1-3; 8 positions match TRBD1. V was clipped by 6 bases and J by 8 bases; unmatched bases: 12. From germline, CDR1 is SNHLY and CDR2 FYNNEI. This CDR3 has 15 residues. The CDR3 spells CASRPGQGIRDTIYF. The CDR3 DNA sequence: TGTGCCAGCAGGCCCGGACAGGGAATTCGTGACACCATATATTTT.

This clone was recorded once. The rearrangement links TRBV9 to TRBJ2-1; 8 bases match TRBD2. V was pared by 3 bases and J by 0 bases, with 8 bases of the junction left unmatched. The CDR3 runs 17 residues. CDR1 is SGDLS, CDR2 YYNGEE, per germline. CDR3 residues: CASSEAPGTSSYNEQFF. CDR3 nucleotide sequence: TGTGCCAGCAGCGAGGCCCCCGGGACTAGCTCCTACAATGAGCAGTTCTTC.